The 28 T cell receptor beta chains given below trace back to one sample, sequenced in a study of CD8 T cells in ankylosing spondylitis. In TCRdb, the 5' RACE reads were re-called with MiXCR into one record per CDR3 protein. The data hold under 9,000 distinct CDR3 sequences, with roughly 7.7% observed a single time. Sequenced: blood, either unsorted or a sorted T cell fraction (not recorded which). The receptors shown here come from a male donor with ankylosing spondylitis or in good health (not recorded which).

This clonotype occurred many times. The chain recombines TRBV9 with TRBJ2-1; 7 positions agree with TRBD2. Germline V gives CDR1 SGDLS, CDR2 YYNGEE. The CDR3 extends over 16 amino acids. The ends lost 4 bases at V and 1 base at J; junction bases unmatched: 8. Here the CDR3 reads CASSPRGAGSYNEQFF. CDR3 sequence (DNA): TGTGCCAGCAGCCCAAGGGGAGCGGGGTCCTACAATGAGCAGTTCTTC.

CDR3: CASSGRDYNEQFF. Here the CDR3 DNA reads TGTGCCAGCTCGGGCAGGGATTACAATGAGCAGTTCTTC. The J gene is TRBJ2-1, the V gene TRBV9, with D perhaps TRBD1 (5 bases). Germline CDR1 SGDLS, CDR2 YYNGEE. The V end was cut by 7 bases, the J end by 4 bases, with 12 bases between. CDR3 length equals 13 residues.

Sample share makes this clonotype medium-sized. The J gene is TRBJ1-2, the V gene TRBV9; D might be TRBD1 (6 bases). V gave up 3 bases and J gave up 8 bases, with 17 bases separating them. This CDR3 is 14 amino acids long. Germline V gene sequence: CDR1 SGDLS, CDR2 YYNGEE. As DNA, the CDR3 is TGTGCCAGCAGCGCCAGCGGGCAGGGGCAAGGCTACACCTTC. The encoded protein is CASSASGQGQGYTF.

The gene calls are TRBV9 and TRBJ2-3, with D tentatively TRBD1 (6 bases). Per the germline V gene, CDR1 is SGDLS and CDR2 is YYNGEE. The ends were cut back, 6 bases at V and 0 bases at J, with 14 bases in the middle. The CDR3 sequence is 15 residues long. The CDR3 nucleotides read TGTGCCAGCACCCGCTTCGGACAGAGCACAGATACGCAGTATTTT. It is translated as CASTRFGQSTDTQYF. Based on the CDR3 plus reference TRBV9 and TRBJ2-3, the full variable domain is DSGVTQTPKHLITATGQRVTLRCSPRSGDLSVYWYQQSLDQGLQFLIQYYNGEERAKGNILERFSAQQFPDLHSELNLSSLELGDSALYFCASTRFGQSTDTQYFGPGTRLTVL.

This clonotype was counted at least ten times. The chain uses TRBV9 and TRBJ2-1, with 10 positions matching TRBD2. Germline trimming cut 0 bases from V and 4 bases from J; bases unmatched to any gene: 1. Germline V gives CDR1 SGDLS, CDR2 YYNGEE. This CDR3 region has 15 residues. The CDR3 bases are TGTGCCAGCAGCGTAGCACTAGCGGGATACAATGAGCAGTTCTTC. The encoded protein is CASSVALAGYNEQFF.

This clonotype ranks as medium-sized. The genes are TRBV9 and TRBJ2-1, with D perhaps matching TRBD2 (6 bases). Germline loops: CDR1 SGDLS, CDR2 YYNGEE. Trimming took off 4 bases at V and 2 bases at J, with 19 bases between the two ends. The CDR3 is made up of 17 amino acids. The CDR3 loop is CASSPKGSGSTYNEQFF. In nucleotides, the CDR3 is TGTGCCAGCAGCCCGAAGGGGAGCGGGTCCACCTACAATGAGCAGTTCTTC. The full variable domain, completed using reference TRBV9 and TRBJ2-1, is DSGVTQTPKHLITATGQRVTLRCSPRSGDLSVYWYQQSLDQGLQFLIQYYNGEERAKGNILERFSAQQFPDLHSELNLSSLELGDSALYFCASSPKGSGSTYNEQFFGPGTRLTVL.

CDR3 amino acids: CASSKGDTQYF. CDR3 coding DNA: TGTGCCAGCAGCAAAGGAGATACGCAGTATTTT. This chain uses TRBV9 with TRBJ2-3; D remains unclear. This CDR3 is 11 amino acids long. Germline loops: CDR1 SGDLS, CDR2 YYNGEE. The germline V and J ends were trimmed by 4 bases and 5 bases, with 5 bases remaining between them.

CDR3 coding DNA: TGTGCCAGCAGCGTAGGGGGGATCGCTGAAGCTTTCTTT. It translates to CASSVGGIAEAFF. The rearrangement uses TRBV9 and TRBJ1-1; TRBD1 is a possible D gene (5 bases). With 0 bases removed from V and 6 bases from J, the gap between germline ends came to 9 bases. The CDR3 has 13 residues. Germline-derived CDR1 and CDR2 are SGDLS and YYNGEE.

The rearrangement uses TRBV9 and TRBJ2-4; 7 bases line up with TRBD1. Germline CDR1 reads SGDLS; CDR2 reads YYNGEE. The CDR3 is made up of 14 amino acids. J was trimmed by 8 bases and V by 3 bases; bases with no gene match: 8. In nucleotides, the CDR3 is TGTGCCAGCAGCGAAGGGACAGCCTTAGACATTCAGTACTTC. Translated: CASSEGTALDIQYF.

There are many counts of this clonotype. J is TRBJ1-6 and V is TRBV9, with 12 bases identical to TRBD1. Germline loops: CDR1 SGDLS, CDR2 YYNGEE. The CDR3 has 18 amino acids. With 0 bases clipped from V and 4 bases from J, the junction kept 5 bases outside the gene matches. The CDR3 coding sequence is TGTGCCAGCAGCGTAGGAGGGACAGGGGGCGAATATAATTCACCCCTCCACTTT. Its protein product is CASSVGGTGGEYNSPLHF.

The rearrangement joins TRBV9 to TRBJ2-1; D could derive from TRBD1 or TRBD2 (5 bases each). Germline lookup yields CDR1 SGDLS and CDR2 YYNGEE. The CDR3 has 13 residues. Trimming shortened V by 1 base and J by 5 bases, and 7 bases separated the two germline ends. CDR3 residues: CASSVRGDNEQFF. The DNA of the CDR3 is TGTGCCAGCAGCGTAAGGGGAGACAATGAGCAGTTCTTC.

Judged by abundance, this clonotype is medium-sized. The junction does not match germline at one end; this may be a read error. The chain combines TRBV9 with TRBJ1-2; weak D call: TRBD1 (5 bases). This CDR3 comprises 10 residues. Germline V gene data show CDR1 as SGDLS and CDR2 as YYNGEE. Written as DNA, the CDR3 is TGTGCCAGCAACCCCAGTGCGGGGGCCTTC. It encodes CASNPSAGAF.

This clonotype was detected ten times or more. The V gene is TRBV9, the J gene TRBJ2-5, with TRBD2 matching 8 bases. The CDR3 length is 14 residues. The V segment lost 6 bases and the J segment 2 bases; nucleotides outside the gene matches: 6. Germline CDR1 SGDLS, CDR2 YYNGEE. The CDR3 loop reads CASTPGGRQETQYF. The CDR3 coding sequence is TGTGCCAGCACCCCGGGGGGGCGACAAGAGACCCAGTACTTC.

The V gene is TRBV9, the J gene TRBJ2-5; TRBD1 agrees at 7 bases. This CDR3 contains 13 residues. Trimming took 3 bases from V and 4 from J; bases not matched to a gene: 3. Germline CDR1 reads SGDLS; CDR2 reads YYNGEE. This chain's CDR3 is CASSADRAETQYF. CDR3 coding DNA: TGTGCCAGCAGCGCCGACAGGGCAGAGACCCAGTACTTC.

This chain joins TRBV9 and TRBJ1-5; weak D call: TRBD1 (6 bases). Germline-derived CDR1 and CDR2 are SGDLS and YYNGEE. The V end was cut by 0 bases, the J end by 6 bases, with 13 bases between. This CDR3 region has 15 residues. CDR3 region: CASSVDGGGGQPQHF. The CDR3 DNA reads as TGTGCCAGCAGCGTAGACGGGGGGGGCGGTCAGCCCCAGCATTTT.

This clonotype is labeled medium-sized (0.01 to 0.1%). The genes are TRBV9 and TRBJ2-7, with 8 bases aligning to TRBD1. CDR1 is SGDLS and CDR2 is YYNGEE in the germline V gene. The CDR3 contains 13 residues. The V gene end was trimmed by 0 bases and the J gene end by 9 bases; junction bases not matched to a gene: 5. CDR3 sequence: CASSVGRTGRQYV. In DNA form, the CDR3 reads TGTGCCAGCAGCGTAGGTAGGACAGGGCGGCAGTACGTC.

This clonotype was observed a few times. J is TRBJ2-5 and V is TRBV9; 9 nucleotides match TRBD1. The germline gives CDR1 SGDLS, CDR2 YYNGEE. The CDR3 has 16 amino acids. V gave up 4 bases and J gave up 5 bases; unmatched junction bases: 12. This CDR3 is CASSTSLDRGPETQYF. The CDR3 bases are TGTGCCAGCAGCACCTCCCTGGACAGGGGTCCGGAGACCCAGTACTTC.

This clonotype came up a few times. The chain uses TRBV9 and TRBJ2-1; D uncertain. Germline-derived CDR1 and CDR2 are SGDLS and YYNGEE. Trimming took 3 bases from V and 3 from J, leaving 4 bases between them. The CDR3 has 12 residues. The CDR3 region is CASSENYNEQFF. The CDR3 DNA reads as TGTGCCAGCAGCGAGAACTACAATGAGCAGTTCTTC.

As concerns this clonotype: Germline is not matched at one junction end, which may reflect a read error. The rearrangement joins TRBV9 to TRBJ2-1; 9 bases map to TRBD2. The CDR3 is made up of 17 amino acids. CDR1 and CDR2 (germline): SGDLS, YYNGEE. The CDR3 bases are TGTGCCAGCAGCGCGCTCAGGGGCGGGGGGGGCGGAGATGAGCAGTTCTTT. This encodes CASSALRGGGGGDEQFF.

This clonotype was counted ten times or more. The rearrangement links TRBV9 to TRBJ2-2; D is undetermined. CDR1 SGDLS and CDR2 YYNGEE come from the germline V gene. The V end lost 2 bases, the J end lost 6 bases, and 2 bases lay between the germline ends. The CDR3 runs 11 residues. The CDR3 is CASSVSGELFF. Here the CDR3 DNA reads TGTGCCAGCAGCGTCTCCGGGGAGCTGTTTTTT. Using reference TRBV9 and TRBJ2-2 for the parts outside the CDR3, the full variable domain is DSGVTQTPKHLITATGQRVTLRCSPRSGDLSVYWYQQSLDQGLQFLIQYYNGEERAKGNILERFSAQQFPDLHSELNLSSLELGDSALYFCASSVSGELFFGEGSRLTVL.

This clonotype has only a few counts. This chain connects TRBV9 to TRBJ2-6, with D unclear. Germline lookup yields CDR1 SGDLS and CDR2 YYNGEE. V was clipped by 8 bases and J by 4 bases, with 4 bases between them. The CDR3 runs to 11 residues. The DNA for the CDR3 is TGTGCCAGTTTAGGGGCCAACGTCCTGACTTTC. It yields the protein CASLGANVLTF.

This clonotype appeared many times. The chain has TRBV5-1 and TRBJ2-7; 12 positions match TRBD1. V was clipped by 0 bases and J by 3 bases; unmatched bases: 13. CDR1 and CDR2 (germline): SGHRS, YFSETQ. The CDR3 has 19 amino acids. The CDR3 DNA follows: TGCGCCAGCAGCTTGGCCCGGGACAGGGGGCGTCGGGCCATCTACGAGCAGTACGTC. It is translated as CASSLARDRGRRAIYEQYV.

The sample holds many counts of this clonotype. As DNA, the CDR3 is TGTGCCAGCAGCGTAGTACTTGGGGGAGCCGGGGAGCTGTTTTTT. It translates to CASSVVLGGAGELFF. The gene calls are TRBV9 and TRBJ2-2; either TRBD1 or TRBD2 may fit D (5 bases each). The ends were cut back, 0 bases at V and 6 bases at J, with 12 bases in the middle. CDR1 and CDR2 (germline): SGDLS, YYNGEE. This CDR3 is 15 amino acids long. Complete variable domain (other parts from reference TRBV9 and TRBJ2-2): DSGVTQTPKHLITATGQRVTLRCSPRSGDLSVYWYQQSLDQGLQFLIQYYNGEERAKGNILERFSAQQFPDLHSELNLSSLELGDSALYFCASSVVLGGAGELFFGEGSRLTVL.

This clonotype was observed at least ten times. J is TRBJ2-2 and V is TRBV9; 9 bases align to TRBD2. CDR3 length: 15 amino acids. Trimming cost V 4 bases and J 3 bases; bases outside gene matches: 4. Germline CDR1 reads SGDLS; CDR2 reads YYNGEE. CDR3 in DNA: TGTGCCAGCAGCATTAGCGGGAGACACACCGGGGAGCTGTTTTTT. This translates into CASSISGRHTGELFF.

CDR3 in DNA: TGTGCCAGCACCGGGACAGGGGCCGATGAGCAGTTCTTC. Translating gives CASTGTGADEQFF. The V gene is TRBV9, the J gene TRBJ2-1, with 10 bases that match TRBD1. This CDR3 is built from 13 residues. Germline lookup yields CDR1 SGDLS and CDR2 YYNGEE. The V and J ends lost 6 bases and 8 bases, in that order; junction bases with no gene match: 5.

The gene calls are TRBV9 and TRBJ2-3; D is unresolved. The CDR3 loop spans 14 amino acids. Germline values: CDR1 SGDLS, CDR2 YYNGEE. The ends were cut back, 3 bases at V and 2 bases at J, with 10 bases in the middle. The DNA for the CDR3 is TGTGCCAGCAGCGACCGAATAGTCACAGATACGCAGTATTTT. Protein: CASSDRIVTDTQYF.

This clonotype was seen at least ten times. The CDR3 nucleotides are TGTGCCAGCAGGCCAGGGACGGGAGATACGCAGTATTTT. Translation: CASRPGTGDTQYF. V is TRBV9 and J is TRBJ2-3; either TRBD1 or TRBD2 may supply D (5 bases each). V shed 5 bases and J shed 5 bases, with 12 bases lying between them. CDR1 SGDLS and CDR2 YYNGEE come from the germline V gene. This CDR3 has 13 amino acids. The full variable domain, completed using reference TRBV9 and TRBJ2-3, is DSGVTQTPKHLITATGQRVTLRCSPRSGDLSVYWYQQSLDQGLQFLIQYYNGEERAKGNILERFSAQQFPDLHSELNLSSLELGDSALYFCASRPGTGDTQYFGPGTRLTVL.

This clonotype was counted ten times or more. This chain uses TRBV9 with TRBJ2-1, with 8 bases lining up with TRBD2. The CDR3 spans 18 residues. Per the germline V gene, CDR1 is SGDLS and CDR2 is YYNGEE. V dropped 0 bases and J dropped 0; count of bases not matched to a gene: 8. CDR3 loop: CASSVARGGTSSYNEQFF. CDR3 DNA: TGTGCCAGCAGCGTAGCGCGGGGCGGGACTAGCTCCTACAATGAGCAGTTCTTC.